This T cell receptor beta chain was recovered during a study of blood T cell repertoires in COVID-19. Study at large: From T cells, B-cell-depleted T cells, or PBMCs came the material, which was cDNA or gDNA.

The table came from immunoSEQ multiplex PCR; TCRdb's copy has only in-frame clones and leaves some out. This table holds 150,000 to 200,000 clones, around 84% found once. The participants were between roughly 18 and 100 years old and came from about two dozen US areas. Cohort placement rested on clinical history that participants reported themselves. The study counted Cohort 3 donors as recovered given two negative PCRs, clearance, or symptom resolution. In germline, CDR1 is SGHVS, CDR2 FNYEAQ. The V gene lost 1 base and the J gene lost 4 bases, with 10 bases spanning the gap. This CDR3 spans 15 amino acids.

V is TRBV7-6 and J is TRBJ2-2; D is possibly TRBD2 (5 bases). The sequenced sample was PBMCs or T cells enriched from blood (not recorded which). The clonotype comes from a woman in her forties or fifties who had recovered from COVID-19. As DNA, the CDR3 is TGTGCCAGCAGCTTAGTTGCCGGGGTCACCGGGGAGCTGTTTTTT. As protein: CASSLVAGVTGELFF.